The clone carrying this TCR beta chain occurred a few times. The antigen is unknown. This CDR3 is also generated by other DNA sequences in the sample. This sample is drawn from a study of beta chain features in type 1 diabetes. Each sorted fraction was over 95% pure. Expressed TCRB transcripts were sequenced because the entire RNA isolate underwent reverse transcription. Some clones are missing from TCRdb's copy, which holds only in-frame ones; the method was immunoSEQ multiplex PCR. This table holds hundreds of thousands of clones, around 15% found once. General study findings and limits: TCRB CDR3 length was moderately but significantly reduced in all four CD4+ subsets of Type 1 diabetes patients.

The source of this sequence is a young man with type 1 diabetes. Sequenced: naive CD4+ T cells from blood.

CDR3 protein: CASSEARQETQYF. The CDR3 bases are TGTGCCAGCAGTGAAGCACGGCAGGAGACCCAGTACTTC. The chain couples TRBV2 to TRBJ2-5; D is uncertain. In germline, CDR1 is SNHLY, CDR2 FYNNEI. Trimming removed 0 bases at V and 5 bases at J, with 7 bases between. The CDR3 covers 13 residues. Filled out from reference TRBV2 and TRBJ2-5, the complete variable domain reads EPEVTQTPSHQVTQMGQEVILRCVPISNHLYFYWYRQILGQKVEFLVSFYNNEISEKSEIFDDQFSVERPDGSNFTLKIRSTKLEDSAMYFCASSEARQETQYFGPGTRLLVL.